The 15 T cell receptor beta chains presented below share a single source sample, sequenced in a study of identifying expanded T cells in peripheral blood. The data were produced by immunoSEQ multiplex PCR, yet TCRdb's version contains in-frame clones alone and is incomplete. The sample carries about 47,000 clones, 70% to 85% recorded once. The sample taken for sequencing was blood. The receptors stem from a person aged 18 to 70 in good health.

The genes are TRBV6-5 and TRBJ1-2; D gene unclear. CDR3 size: 16 residues. Germline CDR1 MNHEY, CDR2 SVGAGI. Trimming left V 4 bases short and J 0 bases short, with 15 bases between. CDR3 in DNA: TGTGCCAGCAGTTCCAGGTCCGGAAGGACTAACTATGGCTACACCTTC. This codes for CASSSRSGRTNYGYTF.

The V and J genes are TRBV10-3 and TRBJ2-2; D is ambiguous. Trimming removed 8 bases at V and 2 bases at J, with 9 bases between. Germline lookup yields CDR1 ENHRY and CDR2 SYGVKD. CDR3 length equals 13 residues. This CDR3 reads CAIEASNTGELFF. The CDR3 nucleotides are TGTGCCATCGAGGCTTCTAACACCGGGGAGCTGTTTTTT.

The chain is built from TRBV2 and TRBJ1-2, with a tentative D call TRBD1 (5 bases). Trimming stripped 6 bases from V and 7 bases from J, with 27 bases between. Germline V gene lookup returns CDR1 SNHLY and CDR2 FYNNEI. The CDR3 runs to 17 residues. In DNA form, the CDR3 reads TGTGCCAGCAGCGATGGGAGCGGAGGCGGACGGGGCCGTGGCTACACCTTC. Translation gives CASSDGSGGGRGRGYTF.

The J gene is TRBJ2-1, the V gene TRBV6-6, with 10 positions matching TRBD1. Germline CDR1 and CDR2: MNHNY and SVGAGI (reference sequence). The trim removed 8 bases at V and 10 bases at J, leaving 8 bases unmatched. This CDR3 has 13 amino acids. The CDR3 sequence is CASDRDRGWEQFF. The CDR3 DNA sequence: TGTGCCAGCGACCGGGACAGGGGATGGGAGCAGTTCTTC.

The genes are TRBV6-5 and TRBJ2-2; 9 bases match TRBD2. Germline assignment: CDR1 MNHEY and CDR2 SVGAGI. Trimming at V came to 5 bases and at J to 7 bases, leaving 8 bases not matched to a gene. There are 15 residues in the CDR3. The chain's CDR3 is CASSISGLANGELFF. The CDR3 DNA sequence: TGTGCCAGCAGTATTTCGGGACTAGCCAACGGGGAGCTGTTTTTT.

The J gene is TRBJ2-2, the V gene TRBV7-3, with 9 bases that match TRBD2. The CDR3 covers 17 residues. V lost 5 bases, J lost 3 bases, and 10 bases stayed unmatched. Germline CDR1 is SGHTA and CDR2 is FQGTGA. The DNA of the CDR3 is TGTGCCAGCAGCAATCCACTCGCTAGCGGGGACACCGGGGAGCTGTTTTTT. Protein sequence: CASSNPLASGDTGELFF.

The gene calls are TRBV5-3 and TRBJ2-7, with D possibly matching TRBD2 (6 bases). TRBV5-3 carries the ORF label, with uncertain function. V lost 4 bases and J 4 bases, leaving 9 bases between the germline ends. The length of the CDR3 is 12 residues. The CDR3 DNA reads TGTGCCAGAAGCACGCTAGCGTACGAGCAGTACGTC. Protein sequence: CARSTLAYEQYV.

This clone was detected once. The rearrangement uses TRBV5-6 and TRBJ2-3, with 8 bases that match TRBD2. Germline values: CDR1 SGHDT, CDR2 YYEEEE. Trimming at V came to 0 bases and at J to 6 bases, leaving 9 bases not matched to a gene. The CDR3 is 16 residues long. Written as DNA, the CDR3 is TGTGCCAGCAGCTTGGTAGCGGGGCATCTATGGGATACGCAGTATTTT. It encodes CASSLVAGHLWDTQYF.

The rearrangement joins TRBV11-3 to TRBJ2-1, with 13 nucleotides matching TRBD2. This CDR3 spans 18 amino acids. V was clipped by 5 bases and J by 5 bases; unmatched bases: 12. From germline, CDR1 is SGHNT and CDR2 YENEEA. The CDR3 DNA follows: TGTGCCAGCAGCCCCACCGGACTAGCGGGAGTAACTGACAATGAGCAGTTCTTC. It specifies CASSPTGLAGVTDNEQFF.

This sequence joins TRBV9 and TRBJ1-1, with a possible D match to TRBD1 (5 bases). The CDR3 contains 13 residues. Germline V lookup: CDR1 SGDLS, CDR2 YYNGEE. Between the trimmed V and J ends, which lost 5 bases and 1 base, there was a span of 9 bases. CDR3 sequence: CASRTQENTEAFF. The CDR3 DNA sequence: TGTGCCAGCAGAACACAGGAGAACACTGAAGCTTTCTTT.

The chain recombines TRBV15 with TRBJ1-6, with D unclear. CDR3 size: 12 residues. Between the trimmed V and J ends, which lost 2 bases and 12 bases, there was a span of 8 bases. The germline V gene has CDR1 LNHNV and CDR2 YYDKDF (reference sequence). In DNA form, the CDR3 reads TGTGCCACCAGCAGAATTTTGGGACCCCTCCACTTT. Residues: CATSRILGPLHF.

This chain joins TRBV30 and TRBJ1-3, with 11 bases that match TRBD1. CDR3 length: 15 amino acids. Germline CDR1 is GTSNPN and CDR2 is SVGIG (reference sequence). V shed 2 bases and J 4 bases; nucleotides not matched to a gene: 4. The CDR3 coding sequence is TGTGCCTGGAGTTCGGACAGGGGGCCCGGAAACACCATATATTTT. Translating it yields CAWSSDRGPGNTIYF.

This clone has only a few counts. This chain connects TRBV6-1 to TRBJ1-1; D possibly corresponds to TRBD1 (6 bases). The CDR3 loop spans 13 amino acids. Germline V gene sequence: CDR1 MNHNS, CDR2 SASEGT. The ends were cut back, 6 bases at V and 1 base at J, with 9 bases in the middle. CDR3 sequence: CASSLGANTEAFF. CDR3 in DNA: TGTGCCAGCAGCCTGGGGGCGAACACTGAAGCTTTCTTT.

The chain carries TRBV28 and TRBJ2-1, with D tentatively TRBD1 (6 bases). The germline V gene has CDR1 MDHEN and CDR2 SYDVKM. CDR3 length: 15 residues. V was shortened by 5 bases and J by 6 bases, with 17 bases between the two germline ends. This CDR3 reads CASSKEWTDFNEQFF. CDR3 bases: TGTGCCAGCAGTAAGGAGTGGACAGATTTCAATGAGCAGTTCTTC.

This chain connects TRBV5-1 to TRBJ1-1, with D unresolved. V shed 0 bases and J shed 0 bases, with 6 bases lying between them. CDR3 length: 14 amino acids. Germline values: CDR1 SGHRS, CDR2 YFSETQ. The CDR3 sequence: CASSLGSMNTEAFF. The CDR3 bases are TGCGCCAGCAGCTTGGGCAGCATGAACACTGAAGCTTTCTTT.